This passage covers 18 T cell receptor beta chains from one sample sequenced in a study of blood T cell repertoires in COVID-19. Produced via immunoSEQ multiplex PCR; TCRdb's table is partial and in-frame only. Found here are approximately 200,000 clones, roughly nine tenths of them singletons; the top ten hold roughly 2%. The sequencing input was peripheral blood. The receptors were gathered from a woman in her fifties or sixties with acute or convalescent COVID-19.

This clone was detected a few times. In nucleotides, the CDR3 is TGTGCCAGCAGCTCCCGTCAGACCGGGGAGCTGTTTTTT. It encodes CASSSRQTGELFF. The V call is TRBV7-3, the J call TRBJ2-2; no firm D call. CDR3 length: 13 residues. With 4 bases removed from V and 5 bases from J, the gap between germline ends came to 8 bases. Germline V gene data show CDR1 as SGHTA and CDR2 as FQGTGA.

This rearrangement joins TRBV19 to TRBJ2-3; 12 nucleotides agree with TRBD2. The V segment lost 5 bases and the J segment 5 bases; nucleotides outside the gene matches: 8. The V gene's germline CDR1 is LNHDA and CDR2 SQIVND (reference sequence). The CDR3 is 16 amino acids. CDR3 in amino acids: CASSRLAGGSLDTQYF. The CDR3 DNA is TGTGCCAGTAGTCGTCTAGCGGGGGGGTCGTTAGATACGCAGTATTTT.

The V gene is TRBV5-5, the J gene TRBJ1-5, with D possibly matching TRBD1 (6 bases). CDR1 and CDR2 from the germline V gene are SGHKS and YYEKEE (reference sequence). V lost 0 bases and J lost 2, with 15 bases in between. The CDR3 contains 17 residues. This CDR3 reads CASSLATRGPGNQPQHF. CDR3 DNA: TGTGCCAGCAGCTTGGCCACCAGGGGACCCGGCAATCAGCCCCAGCATTTT.

J is TRBJ1-1 and V is TRBV18, with 8 bases fitting TRBD1. The CDR3 is made up of 14 amino acids. The ends lost 3 bases at V and 2 bases at J; junction bases unmatched: 2. CDR1 KGHSH and CDR2 LQKENI come from the germline V gene. CDR3 residues: CASSPGQDNTEAFF. The CDR3 DNA reads as TGTGCCAGCTCACCGGGACAGGATAACACTGAAGCTTTCTTT.

This rearrangement joins TRBV24-1 to TRBJ2-3, with 11 bases that match TRBD2. Per the germline V gene, CDR1 is KGHDR and CDR2 is SFDVKD. The CDR3 loop spans 17 amino acids. V gave up 0 bases and J gave up 4 bases; unmatched junction bases: 5. The CDR3 sequence is CATSDLRLAGCSDTQYF. In DNA, the CDR3 is TGTGCCACCAGTGATTTGCGACTAGCGGGGTGCTCAGATACGCAGTATTTT.

The rearrangement joins TRBV6-2 or TRBV6-3 to TRBJ2-7; 7 bases line up with TRBD1. This CDR3 comprises 14 residues. The J segment lost 6 bases and the V segment lost 2 bases, leaving 7 bases of the junction unmatched. CDR1 is MNHEY and CDR2 is SVGEGT in the germline V gene. In DNA, the CDR3 is TGTGCCAGCAGTTACGGGACAGTGGGACGCGAGCAGTACTTC. Translated, it gives CASSYGTVGREQYF.

V and J are TRBV11-3 and TRBJ2-7; D possibly corresponds to TRBD1 (5 bases). The CDR3 is 15 residues long. V gave up 4 bases and J gave up 3 bases, with 16 bases separating them. Germline V gene sequence: CDR1 SGHNT, CDR2 YENEEA. This chain's CDR3 is CASSSGHLPDYEQYF. CDR3 in DNA: TGTGCCAGCAGCTCCGGACACCTCCCTGACTACGAGCAGTACTTC.

The rearrangement joins TRBV6-5 to TRBJ2-4; the D is unclear. CDR1 MNHEY and CDR2 SVGAGI come from the germline V gene. The CDR3 is made up of 15 amino acids. Trimming left V 7 bases short and J 1 base short, with 14 bases between. For the CDR3, the DNA is TGTGCCAGCACCGCCCGGGTTCGCGCCAAAAACATTCAGTACTTC. Encoded protein: CASTARVRAKNIQYF.

The chain is built from TRBV5-1 and TRBJ2-7; possibly TRBD2 for D (6 bases). Germline CDR1 is SGHRS and CDR2 is YFSETQ. The V end was cut by 0 bases, the J end by 0 bases, with 10 bases between. There are 15 residues in the CDR3. DNA for the CDR3: TGCGCCAGCAGCTTGGTAGAGGGACTCTCCTACGAGCAGTACTTC. It encodes CASSLVEGLSYEQYF.

The chain couples TRBV10-1 to TRBJ2-1; 10 bases map to TRBD2. Per the germline V gene, CDR1 is WNHNN and CDR2 is SYGVQD (reference sequence). The CDR3 loop spans 14 amino acids. The V segment lost 11 bases and the J segment 7 bases; nucleotides outside the gene matches: 11. The CDR3 region has the DNA TGCGCCGGTAAGCGGGAGGGCCAGGGGAATGAGCAGTTCTTC. Protein sequence: CAGKREGQGNEQFF.

This clone was seen just once. The CDR3 loop is CASVGTGFYGYTF. The CDR3 DNA follows: TGTGCCAGCGTCGGGACAGGTTTCTATGGCTACACCTTC. The gene calls are TRBV2 and TRBJ1-2, with TRBD1 matching over 8 bases. There are 13 residues in the CDR3. Germline V gene data show CDR1 as SNHLY and CDR2 as FYNNEI. V shed 8 bases, J shed 4 bases, and the junction held 6 bases outside the gene matches. Full variable domain (remainder filled in from reference TRBV2 and TRBJ1-2): EPEVTQTPSHQVTQMGQEVILRCVPISNHLYFYWYRQILGQKVEFLVSFYNNEISEKSEIFDDQFSVERPDGSNFTLKIRSTKLEDSAMYFCASVGTGFYGYTFGSGTRLTVV.

The CDR3 spells CASSLFGTSGNEQFF. The DNA of the CDR3 is TGTGCCAGCAGCTTGTTCGGGACTAGCGGGAATGAGCAGTTCTTC. The genes are TRBV5-4 and TRBJ2-1; 12 nucleotides align to TRBD2. Looked up from germline, CDR1 is SGHNT and CDR2 is YYREEE (reference sequence). V gave up 1 base and J gave up 7 bases; unmatched junction bases: 3. The length of the CDR3 is 15 residues.

The chain employs TRBV28 and TRBJ2-4, with D tentatively TRBD2 (6 bases). CDR3 length: 12 amino acids. Trimming took 5 bases from V and 9 from J, leaving 11 bases between them. Per the germline V gene, CDR1 is MDHEN and CDR2 is SYDVKM. For the CDR3, the DNA is TGTGCCAGCAGTCCCCTGGGGGGCATTCAGTACTTC. It codes for CASSPLGGIQYF.

The chain joins TRBV4-1 to TRBJ1-2; D may be TRBD1 (6 bases). The CDR3 has 15 amino acids. Per germline, CDR1 MGHRA and CDR2 YSYEKL. The ends were cut back, 1 base at V and 4 bases at J, with 13 bases in the middle. This chain's CDR3 is CASSQGDTKSYGYTF. The CDR3 DNA reads as TGCGCCAGCAGCCAAGGGGACACTAAGAGCTATGGCTACACCTTC.

This chain uses TRBV6-2 or TRBV6-3 with TRBJ2-1; 9 positions match TRBD1. The ends lost 6 bases at V and 3 bases at J; junction bases unmatched: 6. The V gene's germline CDR1 is MNHEY and CDR2 SVGEGT. This CDR3 comprises 15 residues. The CDR3 loop is CASSWGQGFYNEQFF. CDR3 bases: TGTGCCAGCAGCTGGGGACAGGGCTTCTACAATGAGCAGTTCTTC.

The chain couples TRBV7-2 to TRBJ2-5, with 10 bases fitting TRBD2. The CDR3 extends over 16 amino acids. Losses at the gene ends were 4 bases for V and 5 bases for J; bases not matched to a gene: 10. Germline values: CDR1 SGHTA, CDR2 FQGNSA. The CDR3 DNA sequence: TGTGCCAGCAGCTCTACGGGACTAGCGAGCGGGGAGACCCAGTACTTC. Its translation is CASSSTGLASGETQYF.

About this clone: Additional DNA sequences in this sample encode the identical CDR3. The rearrangement links TRBV12-3 or TRBV12-4 to TRBJ1-1; D remains ambiguous. CDR3 length equals 13 residues. The V end lost 3 bases, the J end lost 0 bases, and 5 bases lay between the germline ends. The CDR3 DNA sequence: TGTGCCAGCAGTTTTCAGATGAACACTGAAGCTTTCTTT. Amino acids: CASSFQMNTEAFF.

The chain employs TRBV7-8 and TRBJ2-7, with D tentatively TRBD2 (5 bases). Germline V CDR1 and CDR2: SGHVS, FQNEAQ. This CDR3 is 15 amino acids long. The V end was cut by 2 bases, the J end by 2 bases, with 13 bases between. Here the CDR3 reads CASSLISFGAYEQYF. In DNA form, the CDR3 reads TGTGCCAGCAGCTTAATATCTTTCGGGGCCTACGAGCAGTACTTC.